These 26 T cell receptor beta chains came from one sample sequenced in a study of blood T cell repertoires in COVID-19 (dated by TCRdb to about 2020). Library creation used the immunoSEQ multiplex PCR assay. Not all clones reach the TCRdb copy of this immuneACCESS table, which keeps in-frame sequences only. Checked studies attribute under half of the gap to unresolved V genes and leave the rest unexplained. The sample table records tens of thousands of clones; 75% to 95% of these occur just once. Of the sample, less than 7% is held by the ten largest clones. Sequenced sample: peripheral blood. These receptors all stem from an elderly woman with acute or convalescent COVID-19.

The CDR3 spells CATSTDGQGARDEQYF. In DNA form, the CDR3 reads TGTGCCACCAGCACAGACGGACAGGGGGCGAGGGACGAGCAGTACTTC. The chain combines TRBV15 with TRBJ2-7, with 11 bases lining up with TRBD1. The CDR3 has 16 residues. After removal of 4 bases from V and 5 bases from J, the junction contained 10 bases not matched to a gene. Per germline, CDR1 LNHNV and CDR2 YYDKDF (reference sequence).

The chain links TRBV15 to TRBJ1-1; TRBD1 matches at 11 bases. V trimming: 4 bases; J trimming: 4 bases; junction bases outside the gene matches: 5. The CDR3 totals 15 residues. Germline loops: CDR1 LNHNV, CDR2 YYDKDF (reference sequence). The DNA for the CDR3 is TGTGCCACCAGCACCGGACAGGGGGCCGGCACTGAAGCTTTCTTT. Translating it yields CATSTGQGAGTEAFF.

V gene TRBV6-5 combines with J gene TRBJ1-3; TRBD1 might be the D (6 bases). Germline CDR1 and CDR2: MNHEY and SVGAGI. Trimming pared 2 bases from V and 0 bases from J, leaving 11 bases between. The CDR3 has 16 amino acids. CDR3 nucleotide sequence: TGTGCCAGCAGTTACGGCACAGGGAGCTCTGGAAACACCATATATTTT. Protein product: CASSYGTGSSGNTIYF.

The V call is TRBV6-2 or TRBV6-3, the J call TRBJ2-2; TRBD1 might be the D (6 bases). Trimming removed 5 bases at V and 5 bases at J, with 9 bases between. The V gene's germline CDR1 is MNHEY and CDR2 SVGEGT. There are 13 residues in the CDR3. The CDR3 nucleotides read TGTGCCAGCAGTCCACAGGGTACCGGGGAGCTGTTTTTT. It is translated as CASSPQGTGELFF.

V is TRBV2 and J is TRBJ2-7; D is uncertain. The CDR3 spans 13 residues. V was cut by 7 bases and J by 0 bases, with 10 bases left in between. CDR1 and CDR2 (germline): SNHLY, FYNNEI. CDR3 DNA: TGTGCCAGCACCGGAGACCACTCCTACGAGCAGTACTTC. It codes for CASTGDHSYEQYF.

This rearrangement joins TRBV9 to TRBJ2-5, with 7 bases lining up with TRBD2. The trim removed 1 base at V and 5 bases at J, leaving 5 bases unmatched. This CDR3 has 14 residues. The germline V gene has CDR1 SGDLS and CDR2 YYNGEE. The CDR3 nucleotides read TGTGCCAGCAGCGTATCGTTGCGGGAGGAGACCCAGTACTTC. As protein: CASSVSLREETQYF.

The chain couples TRBV30 to TRBJ1-4; no firm D call. CDR1 is GTSNPN and CDR2 is SVGIG in the germline V gene (reference sequence). There are 13 residues in the CDR3. The V end was cut by 2 bases, the J end by 0 bases, with 4 bases between. The chain's CDR3 is CAWSSATNEKLFF. CDR3 DNA sequence: TGTGCCTGGAGTTCTGCAACTAATGAAAAACTGTTTTTT.

The chain joins TRBV18 to TRBJ1-1; 10 bases fit TRBD1. Germline V gene data show CDR1 as KGHSH and CDR2 as LQKENI. The CDR3 runs 13 residues. V was clipped by 3 bases and J by 7 bases; unmatched bases: 2. CDR3 in amino acids: CASSPGQGSEAFF. The CDR3 nucleotides read TGTGCCAGCTCACCGGGACAGGGGAGTGAAGCTTTCTTT. The whole variable domain, filled in from reference TRBV18 and TRBJ1-1, reads NAGVMQNPRHLVRRRGQEARLRCSPMKGHSHVYWYRQLPEEGLKFMVYLQKENIIDESGMPKERFSAEFPKEGPSILRIQQVVRGDSAAYFCASSPGQGSEAFFGQGTRLTVV.

The chain is built from TRBV5-1 and TRBJ1-2; perhaps TRBD1 as D (6 bases). CDR1 SGHRS and CDR2 YFSETQ come from the germline V gene. V was clipped by 5 bases and J by 6 bases, with 14 bases between them. The CDR3 is made up of 13 amino acids. For the CDR3, the DNA is TGCGCCAGCAGTTATTCAGGGGCAGATGGCTACACCTTC. It yields the protein CASSYSGADGYTF.

V and J are TRBV7-9 and TRBJ1-1; D ambiguous. Germline-derived CDR1 and CDR2 are SEHNR and FQNEAQ (reference sequence). This CDR3 contains 13 residues. V gave up 5 bases and J gave up 1 base, with 8 bases separating them. CDR3 amino acids: CASSTTQNTEAFF. CDR3 DNA sequence: TGTGCCAGCAGCACCACTCAGAACACTGAAGCTTTCTTT.

The V call is TRBV4-3, the J call TRBJ1-1; 10 bases line up with TRBD1. This CDR3 spans 15 amino acids. CDR1 and CDR2 (germline): LGHNA, YSLEER. V lost 3 bases and J lost 6; bases outside the gene matches: 7. CDR3: CASSHLDRGVAEAFF. CDR3 nucleotides: TGCGCCAGCAGCCACCTGGACAGGGGGGTGGCTGAAGCTTTCTTT.

V and J are TRBV2 and TRBJ1-2; D perhaps matches TRBD1 (5 bases). This CDR3 has 13 residues. CDR1 is SNHLY and CDR2 is FYNNEI in the germline V gene. V lost 6 bases and J lost 0, with 8 bases in between. CDR3: CASRTESNYGYTF. The CDR3 DNA reads as TGTGCCAGCAGGACAGAATCTAACTATGGCTACACCTTC.

V is TRBV5-1 and J is TRBJ1-2, with D maybe TRBD1 (6 bases). This CDR3 region has 17 residues. CDR1 is SGHRS and CDR2 is YFSETQ in the germline V gene. Trimming shortened V by 1 base and J by 1 base, and 17 bases separated the two germline ends. The CDR3 DNA follows: TGCGCCAGCAGCTTGTTCACGGGCCAGGGGAGTAACTATGGCTACACCTTC. Translation gives CASSLFTGQGSNYGYTF.

This chain uses TRBV5-5 with TRBJ1-5; D remains ambiguous. Trimming cost V 0 bases and J 4 bases, with 11 bases left between them. There are 15 residues in the CDR3. CDR1 and CDR2 from the germline V gene are SGHKS and YYEKEE (reference sequence). Here the CDR3 DNA reads TGTGCCAGCAGCTTGGTATACAGTCTAAATCAGCCCCAGCATTTT. Encoded protein: CASSLVYSLNQPQHF.

The chain couples TRBV6-5 to TRBJ2-1; D may be TRBD1 (5 bases). V was shortened by 8 bases and J by 7 bases, with 15 bases between the two germline ends. The CDR3 extends over 13 amino acids. Germline CDR1 is MNHEY and CDR2 is SVGAGI. CDR3 protein: CASRAHKGNEQFF. CDR3 sequence (DNA): TGTGCCAGCCGGGCCCACAAGGGGAATGAGCAGTTCTTC.

The rearrangement joins TRBV7-3 to TRBJ1-1; tentative D call: TRBD1 (6 bases). Trimming took off 8 bases at V and 4 bases at J, with 14 bases between the two ends. Germline lookup yields CDR1 SGHTA and CDR2 FQGTGA. The CDR3 is 13 amino acids. CDR3 loop: CASGRGFGTEAFF. The DNA of the CDR3 is TGTGCCAGCGGGAGGGGGTTCGGCACTGAAGCTTTCTTT.

The J gene is TRBJ1-2, the V gene TRBV5-1; 8 nucleotides agree with TRBD1. V lost 4 bases and J lost 4; bases outside the gene matches: 9. CDR1 is SGHRS, CDR2 YFSETQ, per germline. The CDR3 runs 15 residues. The CDR3 loop is CASSTGQGEGYGYTF. CDR3 DNA sequence: TGCGCCAGCAGCACCGGACAGGGCGAAGGCTATGGCTACACCTTC.

The chain joins TRBV3-1 (or the pseudogene TRBV3-2) to TRBJ2-3; 13 positions agree with TRBD2. The germline gives CDR1 LGHDT, CDR2 YNNKEL (reference sequence). The CDR3 is made up of 16 amino acids. Trimming took 7 bases from V and 3 from J; bases not matched to a gene: 7. The CDR3 bases are TGTGCCAGCACCCGACTAGCGGGGGGAGGGACAGATACGCAGTATTTT. Translation: CASTRLAGGGTDTQYF.

CDR3 residues: CASRELAGRGADTQYF. CDR3 DNA sequence: TGTGCCAGCAGGGAGCTAGCGGGGCGTGGGGCAGATACGCAGTATTTT. This chain connects TRBV25-1 to TRBJ2-3; 9 bases agree with TRBD2. Trimming at V came to 6 bases and at J to 4 bases, leaving 11 bases not matched to a gene. Germline lookup yields CDR1 MGHDK and CDR2 SYGVNS. This CDR3 region has 16 residues.

This chain connects TRBV6-1 to TRBJ2-1; 7 nucleotides align to TRBD2. The trim removed 1 base at V and 5 bases at J, leaving 2 bases unmatched. The CDR3 contains 14 residues. CDR1 is MNHNS and CDR2 is SASEGT in the germline V gene. CDR3 in amino acids: CASSEGGLNNEQFF. The DNA for the CDR3 is TGTGCCAGCAGTGAAGGGGGACTAAACAATGAGCAGTTCTTC.

The V call is TRBV7-8, the J call TRBJ1-1; no firm D call. Deletions cut 0 bases from V and 1 base from J, with 3 bases between. This CDR3 spans 13 amino acids. Germline V lookup: CDR1 SGHVS, CDR2 FQNEAQ. In DNA, the CDR3 is TGTGCCAGCAGCTTAGCCGGGAACACTGAAGCTTTCTTT. Its translation is CASSLAGNTEAFF.

The chain has TRBV7-3 and TRBJ2-1; 9 bases align to TRBD1. J gave up 8 bases and V 4 bases, and 6 bases lay outside the gene matches. The CDR3 covers 14 residues. The germline gives CDR1 SGHTA, CDR2 FQGTGA. The CDR3 region has the DNA TGTGCCAGCAGCTCACAACAGGGGGCCTATGAGCAGTTCTTC. Translated: CASSSQQGAYEQFF.

The chain joins TRBV3-1 (or the pseudogene TRBV3-2) to TRBJ1-2, with 7 bases identical to TRBD1. The CDR3 runs 15 residues. Per germline, CDR1 LGHDT and CDR2 YNNKEL (reference sequence). The trim removed 5 bases at V and 4 bases at J, leaving 10 bases unmatched. DNA for the CDR3: TGTGCCAGCAGCGTCAGGGGCGCAGGGGGCTATGGCTACACCTTC. It translates to CASSVRGAGGYGYTF.

This clone was detected once. The chain combines TRBV2 with TRBJ1-5; 7 bases agree with TRBD1. Germline CDR1 SNHLY, CDR2 FYNNEI. The J segment lost 7 bases and the V segment lost 3 bases, leaving 12 bases of the junction unmatched. The CDR3 runs to 16 residues. CDR3 protein: CASSDVPGQSLQPQHF. CDR3 DNA: TGTGCCAGCAGTGACGTCCCGGGACAGTCACTACAGCCCCAGCATTTT.

This sequence joins TRBV7-8 and TRBJ2-2; unclear D gene. Trimming left V 1 base short and J 1 base short, with 7 bases between. CDR1 and CDR2 from the germline V gene are SGHVS and FQNEAQ. This CDR3 is built from 15 residues. This CDR3 reads CASSLGSMNTGELFF. CDR3 in DNA: TGTGCCAGCAGCTTAGGCAGTATGAACACCGGGGAGCTGTTTTTT.

The J gene is TRBJ1-1, the V gene TRBV5-4; a possible D gene is TRBD1 (6 bases). The CDR3 sequence is 15 residues long. The V end lost 4 bases, the J end lost 6 bases, and 19 bases lay between the germline ends. In germline, CDR1 is SGHNT, CDR2 YYREEE (reference sequence). CDR3 residues: CASSPTGGQKSEAFF. CDR3 nucleotide sequence: TGTGCCAGCAGCCCTACCGGTGGACAGAAATCTGAAGCTTTCTTT.